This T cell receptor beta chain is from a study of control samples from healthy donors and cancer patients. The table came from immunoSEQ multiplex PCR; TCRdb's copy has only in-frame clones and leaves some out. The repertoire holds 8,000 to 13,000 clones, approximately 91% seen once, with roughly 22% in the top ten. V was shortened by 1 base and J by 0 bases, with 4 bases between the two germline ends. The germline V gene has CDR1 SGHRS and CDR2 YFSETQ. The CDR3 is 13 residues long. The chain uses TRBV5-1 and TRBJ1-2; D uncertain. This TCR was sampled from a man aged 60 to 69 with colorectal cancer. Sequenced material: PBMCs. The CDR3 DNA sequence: TGCGCCAGCAGCTTGTTAGCTAACTATGGCTACACCTTC. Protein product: CASSLLANYGYTF.